This T cell receptor (beta chain) was captured in a study of cytomegalovirus exposure and HLA in healthy donors. The repertoire was sequenced with immunoSEQ multiplex PCR; TCRdb's copy has only in-frame clones and lacks some. This table has some 190,000 clones, 86% appearing once. Per germline, CDR1 SGHDT and CDR2 YYEEEE. The CDR3 contains 14 residues. Trimming removed 6 bases at V and 0 bases at J, with 12 bases between. Sequences were obtained from PBMCs. This chain joins TRBV5-6 and TRBJ1-1; D remains ambiguous. This clonotype originated in a woman aged 18-29 years in good health and CMV-seronegative. This CDR3 is CASTRDPLNTEAFF. CDR3 DNA sequence: TGTGCCAGCACGAGAGATCCCCTGAACACTGAAGCTTTCTTT.